This T cell receptor (beta chain) was identified in a study of blood T cells in healthy people across ages. A second PCR, run for roughly 7 to 12 cycles, used a sample-barcoded 5' primer plus a J-beta primer mix. TCRdb redid the calling of the 5' RACE reads with MiXCR, one entry per CDR3 protein. The sample holds hundreds of thousands of distinct CDR3 sequences, roughly 50% seen once. In germline, CDR1 is DFQATT, CDR2 SNEGSKA (reference sequence). The V gene lost 6 bases and the J gene lost 1 base, with 13 bases spanning the gap. The CDR3 runs 14 residues. The chain combines TRBV20-1 with TRBJ2-4, with D possibly called TRBD1 or TRBD2 (5 bases each). Sequenced material: blood. The receptor was derived from a man aged 25-45 years in good health. The CDR3 sequence is CSAPRGAAKNIQYF. In DNA, the CDR3 is TGCAGTGCCCCGAGAGGGGCGGCCAAAAACATTCAGTACTTC.